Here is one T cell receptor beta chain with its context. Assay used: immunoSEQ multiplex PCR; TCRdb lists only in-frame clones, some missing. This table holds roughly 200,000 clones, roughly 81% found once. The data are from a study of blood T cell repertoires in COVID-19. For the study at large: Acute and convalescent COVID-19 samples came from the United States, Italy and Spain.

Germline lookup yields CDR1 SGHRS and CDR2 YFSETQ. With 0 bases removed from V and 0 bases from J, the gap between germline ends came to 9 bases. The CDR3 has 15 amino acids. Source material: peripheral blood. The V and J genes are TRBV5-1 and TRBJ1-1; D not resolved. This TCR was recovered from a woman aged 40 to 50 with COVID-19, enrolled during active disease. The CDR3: CASSLAHTMNTEAFF. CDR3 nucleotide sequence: TGCGCCAGCAGCTTGGCCCACACGATGAACACTGAAGCTTTCTTT.